This passage covers 14 T cell receptor beta chains from one sample sequenced in a study of human T cells and chemical hapten exposure. TCRdb reprocessed the RACE reads via MiXCR and lists one record per CDR3 protein. The sample includes fewer than 100,000 distinct CDR3 sequences, over 7.5% of them seen just once. Time point described: patch test 2, 6 weeks after DPC sensitization. The treatment denotes: therapeutic diphenylcyclopropenone sensitization with weekly scalp DPC. The sequencing here drew on whole blood, taken in connection with sensitization to the hapten diphenylcyclopropenone (DPC). The receptor set was obtained from a woman aged 40 to 50 with alopecia areata. Some clones in this sample may be carry-over from other donors' samples.

This clonotype was found many times. CDR3 coding DNA: TGTGCCAGCAGACCCACAGGGGGCGACGAGCAGTACTTC. This sequence encodes CASRPTGGDEQYF. The chain couples TRBV27 to TRBJ2-7; 9 nucleotides line up with TRBD1. CDR3 length: 13 amino acids. Unmatched junction bases numbered 5, after V lost 6 bases and J lost 5 bases. From germline, CDR1 is MNHEY and CDR2 SMNVEV (reference sequence).

The V call is TRBV6-2 or TRBV6-3, the J call TRBJ2-1; 11 bases align to TRBD2. The V gene end was trimmed by 6 bases and the J gene end by 12 bases; junction bases not matched to a gene: 10. CDR1 and CDR2 (germline): MNHEY, SVGEGT. The CDR3 extends over 14 amino acids. CDR3: CASRRLAGGPRQFF. The CDR3 DNA is TGTGCCAGCAGGAGGTTAGCGGGAGGGCCACGGCAGTTCTTC.

This clonotype came up a few times. This chain joins TRBV5-4 and TRBJ2-1, with TRBD2 identical over 10 bases. Germline loops: CDR1 SGHNT, CDR2 YYREEE (reference sequence). The CDR3 sequence is 14 residues long. V lost 4 bases to trimming and J lost 7 bases; unmatched junction nucleotides: 5. CDR3 sequence reads: CASSQREGKNEQFF. The CDR3 DNA reads TGTGCCAGCAGCCAGCGGGAGGGGAAAAATGAGCAGTTCTTC.

This clonotype was recorded at least ten times. The chain combines TRBV7-3 with TRBJ2-3; 7 bases agree with TRBD2. The CDR3 has 14 amino acids. V lost 4 bases to trimming and J lost 2 bases; unmatched junction nucleotides: 3. The germline V gene encodes CDR1 SGHTA and CDR2 FQGTGA. The CDR3 bases are TGTGCCAGCAGCTCCCGGGACTACACAGATACGCAGTATTTT. Translated, it gives CASSSRDYTDTQYF.

This clonotype was detected many times. The chain carries TRBV29-1 and TRBJ2-5; 13 positions match TRBD2. CDR3 size: 17 residues. CDR1 and CDR2 from the germline V gene are SQVTM and ANQGSEA. The V and J ends lost 6 bases and 5 bases, in that order; junction bases with no gene match: 15. The CDR3 bases are TGCAGCGTCTTACTAGCGGGAGGGTCTAGGTCATGGGAGACCCAGTACTTC. It yields the protein CSVLLAGGSRSWETQYF.

This clonotype has only a few counts. The chain is built from TRBV11-2 and TRBJ2-1; TRBD2 agrees at 8 bases. CDR1 is SGHAT and CDR2 is FQNNGV in the germline V gene. Trimming removed 5 bases from V and 5 bases from J; junction bases left unmatched: 5. CDR3 length: 14 residues. In nucleotides, the CDR3 is TGTGCCAGCAGCGCCGGGACTAGAAACAATGAGCAGTTCTTC. It translates to CASSAGTRNNEQFF.

A few counts support this clonotype. This chain links TRBV5-6 with TRBJ2-1, with TRBD1 matching 8 bases. The CDR3 runs 16 residues. Germline V gives CDR1 SGHDT, CDR2 YYEEEE. J lost 7 bases, V lost 4 bases, and 13 bases had no gene match. This CDR3 is CASSPGTGSFLNEQFF. The CDR3 nucleotides are TGTGCCAGCAGCCCCGGGACAGGTAGTTTTCTAAATGAGCAGTTCTTC.

There are many counts of this clonotype. The chain links TRBV28 to TRBJ1-5; D is ambiguous. Trimming removed 6 bases from V and 8 bases from J, with 11 bases in between. This CDR3 comprises 12 residues. Germline loops: CDR1 MDHEN, CDR2 SYDVKM. The chain's CDR3 is CASRVPGKPQHF. In DNA, the CDR3 is TGTGCCAGCAGGGTCCCTGGGAAGCCCCAGCATTTT. The full variable domain, with the rest looked up from reference TRBV28 and TRBJ1-5, is DVKVTQSSRYLVKRTGEKVFLECVQDMDHENMFWYRQDPGLGLRLIYFSYDVKMKEKGDIPEGYSVSREKKERFSLILESASTNQTSMYLCASRVPGKPQHFGDGTRLSIL.

This chain uses TRBV23-1 with TRBJ2-5; D uncertain. TRBV23-1 qualifies as an ORF whose function is uncertain. Between the trimmed V and J ends, which lost 3 bases and 1 base, there was a span of 3 bases. CDR3 length: 12 amino acids. CDR3 bases: TGCGCCAGCAGTCAGGCCCAAGAGACCCAGTACTTC. It is translated as CASSQAQETQYF.

This clonotype was seen repeatedly, ten times or more. V is TRBV29-1 and J is TRBJ2-7, with TRBD2 identical over 10 bases. Germline V gene lookup returns CDR1 SQVTM and CDR2 ANQGSEA. The CDR3 is made up of 15 amino acids. Trimming removed 8 bases from V and 0 bases from J; junction bases left unmatched: 10. The CDR3 sequence: CSTRAGTSDSYEQYF. The CDR3 coding sequence is TGCAGCACCCGAGCAGGGACTAGCGACTCCTACGAGCAGTACTTC.

The J gene is TRBJ2-1, the V gene TRBV7-8; D ambiguous. Germline CDR1 reads SGHVS; CDR2 reads FQNEAQ. CDR3 length: 14 amino acids. The germline V and J ends were trimmed by 4 bases and 6 bases, with 13 bases remaining between them. The CDR3 region is CASSSLNLANEQFF. Written as DNA, the CDR3 is TGTGCCAGCAGCTCCCTAAACCTGGCCAATGAGCAGTTCTTC.

This clonotype was recorded at least ten times. This chain connects TRBV9 to TRBJ2-2; a possible D gene is TRBD2 (5 bases). This CDR3 has 16 residues. Germline V gene sequence: CDR1 SGDLS, CDR2 YYNGEE. V dropped 0 bases and J dropped 5 bases, with 14 bases sitting between them. The CDR3 protein is CASSVGPEIATGELFF. The CDR3 nucleotides read TGTGCCAGCAGCGTAGGTCCGGAGATAGCGACCGGGGAGCTGTTTTTT.

There are a few counts of this clonotype. The chain has TRBV28 and TRBJ2-7, with unresolved D. V was trimmed by 6 bases and J by 3 bases, leaving 6 bases between them. Per germline, CDR1 MDHEN and CDR2 SYDVKM. CDR3 size: 11 residues. The CDR3 nucleotides are TGTGCCAGCAGCCCCTTCTACGAGCAGTACTTC. This encodes CASSPFYEQYF.

V is TRBV5-1 and J is TRBJ2-1, with D possibly being TRBD1 (6 bases). Germline CDR1 SGHRS, CDR2 YFSETQ. The CDR3 consists of 13 residues. V was cut by 4 bases and J by 8 bases, with 13 bases left in between. The CDR3: CASSALQGDEQFF. Here the CDR3 DNA reads TGCGCCAGCAGCGCTTTACAGGGAGATGAGCAGTTCTTC.